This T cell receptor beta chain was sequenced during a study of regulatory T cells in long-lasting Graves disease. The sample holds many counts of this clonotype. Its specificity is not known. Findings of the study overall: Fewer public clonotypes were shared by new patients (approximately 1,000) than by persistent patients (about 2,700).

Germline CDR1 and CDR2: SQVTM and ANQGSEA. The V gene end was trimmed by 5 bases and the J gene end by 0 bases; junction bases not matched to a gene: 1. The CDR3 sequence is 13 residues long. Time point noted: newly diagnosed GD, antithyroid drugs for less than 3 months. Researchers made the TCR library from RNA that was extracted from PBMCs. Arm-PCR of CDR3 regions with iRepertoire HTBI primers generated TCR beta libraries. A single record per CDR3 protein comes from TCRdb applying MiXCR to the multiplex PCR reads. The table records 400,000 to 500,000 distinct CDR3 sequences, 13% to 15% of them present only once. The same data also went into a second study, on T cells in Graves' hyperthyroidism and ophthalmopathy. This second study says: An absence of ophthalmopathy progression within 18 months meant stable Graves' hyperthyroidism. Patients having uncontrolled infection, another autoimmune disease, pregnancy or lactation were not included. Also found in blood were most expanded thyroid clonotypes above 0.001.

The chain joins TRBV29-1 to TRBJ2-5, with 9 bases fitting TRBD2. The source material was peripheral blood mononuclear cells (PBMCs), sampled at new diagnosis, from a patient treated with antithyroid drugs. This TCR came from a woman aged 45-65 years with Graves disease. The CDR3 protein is CSVLAGNQETQYF. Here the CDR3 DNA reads TGCAGCGTTCTAGCGGGGAACCAAGAGACCCAGTACTTC.